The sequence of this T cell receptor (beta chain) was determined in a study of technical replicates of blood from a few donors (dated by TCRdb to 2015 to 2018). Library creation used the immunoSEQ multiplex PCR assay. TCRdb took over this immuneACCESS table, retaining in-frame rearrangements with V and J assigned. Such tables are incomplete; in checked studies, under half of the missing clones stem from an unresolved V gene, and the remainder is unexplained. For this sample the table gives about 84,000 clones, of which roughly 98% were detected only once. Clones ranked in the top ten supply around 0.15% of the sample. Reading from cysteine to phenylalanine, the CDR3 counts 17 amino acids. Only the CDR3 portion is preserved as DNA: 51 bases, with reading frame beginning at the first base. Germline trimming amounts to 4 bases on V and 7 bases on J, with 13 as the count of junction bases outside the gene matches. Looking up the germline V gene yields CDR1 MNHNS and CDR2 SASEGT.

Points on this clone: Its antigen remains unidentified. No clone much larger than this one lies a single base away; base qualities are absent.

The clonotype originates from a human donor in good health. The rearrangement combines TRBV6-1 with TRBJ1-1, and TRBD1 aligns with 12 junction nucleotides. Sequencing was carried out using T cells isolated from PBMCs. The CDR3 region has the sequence CASSATGTGGRWGEAFF. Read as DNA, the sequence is TGTGCCAGCAGTGCAACCGGGACAGGGGGCAGGTGGGGTGAAGCTTTCTTT.